Following are 7 T cell receptor beta chains from one sample sequenced in a study of T cell responses to AZD1222 COVID-19 vaccine. Clones were sequenced by immunoSEQ multiplex PCR, and TCRdb holds only the in-frame ones, with some missing. There are around 120,000 clones in the sample; over 80% occur only once, and around 15% lies in the top ten. Material: peripheral blood, obtained on day 0 of AZD1222 vaccination. Receptor source: an adult in good health.

The chain is built from TRBV11-2 and TRBJ2-7, with 15 bases identical to TRBD2. The germline V gene encodes CDR1 SGHAT and CDR2 FQNNGV. This CDR3 spans 17 amino acids. The V and J ends lost 4 bases and 4 bases, in that order; junction bases with no gene match: 8. CDR3 in DNA: TGTGCCAGCAGCTCGATACGAGGGACTAGCGGGAGGTACGAGCAGTACTTC. It is translated as CASSSIRGTSGRYEQYF.

This chain uses TRBV2 with TRBJ2-5; TRBD2 agrees at 8 bases. The CDR3 is made up of 15 amino acids. Germline trimming cut 5 bases from V and 3 bases from J; bases unmatched to any gene: 8. Germline values: CDR1 SNHLY, CDR2 FYNNEI. The DNA of the CDR3 is TGTGCCAGCAGTTACGCGGGGGGCTATGAAGAGACCCAGTACTTC. Amino acids: CASSYAGGYEETQYF.

The chain has TRBV6-6 and TRBJ1-2; TRBD1 is a possible D gene (5 bases). The germline V and J ends were trimmed by 6 bases and 8 bases, with 16 bases remaining between them. The CDR3 consists of 13 residues. Germline loops: CDR1 MNHNY, CDR2 SVGAGI (reference sequence). The CDR3, as DNA: TGTGCCAGCAGCCTTGACAGAACTTCGGGCTACACCTTC. Residues: CASSLDRTSGYTF.

CDR3 coding DNA: TGTGCCAGCAGCCGGACTAGCGGGAGATCCGGGGAGCTGTTTTTT. This codes for CASSRTSGRSGELFF. This chain uses TRBV5-4 with TRBJ2-2; 13 bases are shared with TRBD2. The CDR3 contains 15 residues. CDR1 SGHNT and CDR2 YYREEE come from the germline V gene (reference sequence). Losses at the gene ends were 4 bases for V and 6 bases for J; bases not matched to a gene: 3.

CDR3 residues: CASSPQQIARYGYTF. As DNA, the CDR3 is TGTGCCAGCTCACCCCAACAGATAGCTCGCTATGGCTACACCTTC. The chain joins TRBV18 to TRBJ1-2; D call uncertain. Trimming cost V 3 bases and J 4 bases, with 15 bases left between them. This CDR3 is 15 amino acids long. Germline loops: CDR1 KGHSH, CDR2 LQKENI.

Here the CDR3 reads CASSIPRDRFNQPQHF. CDR3 sequence (DNA): TGTGCCAGTAGTATTCCAAGAGACAGATTCAATCAGCCCCAGCATTTT. The genes are TRBV19 and TRBJ1-5, with a weak D call TRBD1 (5 bases). Germline-derived CDR1 and CDR2 are LNHDA and SQIVND (reference sequence). CDR3 size: 16 residues. The V gene lost 3 bases and the J gene lost 3 bases, with 15 bases spanning the gap.

This chain joins TRBV4-3 and TRBJ2-1; D might be TRBD1 or TRBD2, each matching 5 bases. Trimming removed 3 bases at V and 7 bases at J, with 10 bases between. Germline V gene sequence: CDR1 LGHNA, CDR2 YSLEER. The CDR3 is 13 amino acids. CDR3 DNA sequence: TGCGCCAGCAGCCAGGGACCCCCAAATGAGCAGTTCTTC. It translates to CASSQGPPNEQFF.